This T cell receptor (beta chain) was sequenced for a study of beta chain features in type 1 diabetes. Reverse transcription of all isolated RNA meant that expressed TCRB transcripts were sequenced. Assay used: immunoSEQ multiplex PCR; TCRdb lists only in-frame clones, some missing. The data show about 260,000 clones, with approximately 70% seen just once and approximately 0.05% held by the top ten. The CDR3 runs to 14 residues. The germline V gene encodes CDR1 SQVTM and CDR2 ANQGSEA. Trimming removed 7 bases from V and 1 base from J, with 13 bases in between. This clone was picked up a small number of times.

The origin of this receptor is a man aged 30-40 years in good health. The chain joins TRBV29-1 to TRBJ2-2; weak D call: TRBD1 (6 bases). Sequences were obtained from naive CD4+ T cells from blood. This CDR3 is CSANRGQNTGELFF. CDR3 in DNA: TGCAGCGCCAACCGGGGACAGAACACCGGGGAGCTGTTTTTT.